The clone carrying this T cell receptor beta chain showed up just once. Antigen: not known. This specimen comes from a study of cytomegalovirus exposure and HLA in healthy donors. Study-level findings and limits: TRBV6-2, TRBV6-3 and other indistinguishable V segments were excluded. The authors later linked a missense DCLRE1C variant to TCR beta V- and J-gene trimming. Specificity for CMV antigens was confirmed in vitro for three of the CMV-associated chains.

The primer mix had 60 Vbeta and 13 Jbeta primers. The repertoire was sequenced with immunoSEQ multiplex PCR; TCRdb's copy has only in-frame clones and lacks some. The sample shows about 130,000 clones, 79% of them seen only once. V lost 3 bases and J lost 0, with 5 bases in between. Germline CDR1 LNHDA, CDR2 SQIVND (reference sequence). The CDR3 runs 13 residues. Material: PBMCs. The rearrangement uses TRBV19 and TRBJ1-2; no reliable D call. This clonotype originated in a man between 40 and 49 years old in good health and CMV-seropositive. Here the CDR3 DNA reads TGTGCCAGTAGTATGTCAGCTAACTATGGCTACACCTTC. This gives the protein CASSMSANYGYTF.